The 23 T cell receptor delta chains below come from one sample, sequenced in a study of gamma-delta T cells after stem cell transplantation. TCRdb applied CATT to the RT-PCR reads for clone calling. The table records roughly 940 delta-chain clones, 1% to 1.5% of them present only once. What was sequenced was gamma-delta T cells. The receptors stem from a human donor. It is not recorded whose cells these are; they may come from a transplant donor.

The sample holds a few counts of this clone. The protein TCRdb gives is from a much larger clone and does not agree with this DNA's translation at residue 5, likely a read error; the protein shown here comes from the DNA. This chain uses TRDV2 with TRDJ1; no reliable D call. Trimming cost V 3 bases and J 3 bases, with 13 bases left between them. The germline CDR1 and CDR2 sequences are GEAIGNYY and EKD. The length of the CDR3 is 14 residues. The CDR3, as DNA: TGTGCCTGTGACGCCGTGAATACTGCCGATAAACTCATCTTT. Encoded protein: CACDAVNTADKLIF.

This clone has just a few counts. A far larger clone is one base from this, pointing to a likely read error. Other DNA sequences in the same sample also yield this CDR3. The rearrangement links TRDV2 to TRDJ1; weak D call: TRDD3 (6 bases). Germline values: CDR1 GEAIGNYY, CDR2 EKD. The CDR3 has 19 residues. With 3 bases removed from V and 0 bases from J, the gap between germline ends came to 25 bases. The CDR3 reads CACDPVLGDTFRYTDKLIF. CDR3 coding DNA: TGTGCCTGTGACCCAGTACTGGGAGATACTTTCCGGTACACCGATAAACTCATCTTT.

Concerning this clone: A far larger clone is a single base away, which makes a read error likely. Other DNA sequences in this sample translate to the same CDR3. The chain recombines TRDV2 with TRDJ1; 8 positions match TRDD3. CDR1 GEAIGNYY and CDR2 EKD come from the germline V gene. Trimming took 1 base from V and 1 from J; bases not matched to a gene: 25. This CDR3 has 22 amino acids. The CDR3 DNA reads TGTGCCTGTGACACTCTCCTACAGCTGGGGGACACTAAGTTTGCGGCCACCGATAAACTCATCTTT. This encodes CACDTLLQLGDTKFAATDKLIF.

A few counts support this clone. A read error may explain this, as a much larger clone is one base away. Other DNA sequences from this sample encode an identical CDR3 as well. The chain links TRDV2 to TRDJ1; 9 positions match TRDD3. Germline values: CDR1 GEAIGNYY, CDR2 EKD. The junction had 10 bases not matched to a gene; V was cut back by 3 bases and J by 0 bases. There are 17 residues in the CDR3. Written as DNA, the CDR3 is TGTGCCTGTGACCCAGTACTGGGGGAGGAATACACCGATAAACTCATCTTT. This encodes CACDPVLGEEYTDKLIF.

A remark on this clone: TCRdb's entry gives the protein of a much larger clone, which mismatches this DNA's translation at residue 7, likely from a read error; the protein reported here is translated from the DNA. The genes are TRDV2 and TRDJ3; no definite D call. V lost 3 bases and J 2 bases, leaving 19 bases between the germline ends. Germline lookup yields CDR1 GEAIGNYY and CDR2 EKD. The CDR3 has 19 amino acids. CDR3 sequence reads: CACDPLRVYGAWDTRQMFF. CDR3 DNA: TGTGCCTGTGACCCACTACGCGTCTACGGGGCCTGGGACACCCGACAGATGTTTTTC.

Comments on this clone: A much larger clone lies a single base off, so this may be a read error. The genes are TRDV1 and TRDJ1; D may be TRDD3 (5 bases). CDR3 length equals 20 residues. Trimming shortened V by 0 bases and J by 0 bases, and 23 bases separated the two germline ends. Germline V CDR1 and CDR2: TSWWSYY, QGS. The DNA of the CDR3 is TGTGCTCTTGGGGAACTCCCTCCTCTCTTGGGGTCCCTGTACACCGATAAACTCATCTTT. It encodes CALGELPPLLGSLYTDKLIF.

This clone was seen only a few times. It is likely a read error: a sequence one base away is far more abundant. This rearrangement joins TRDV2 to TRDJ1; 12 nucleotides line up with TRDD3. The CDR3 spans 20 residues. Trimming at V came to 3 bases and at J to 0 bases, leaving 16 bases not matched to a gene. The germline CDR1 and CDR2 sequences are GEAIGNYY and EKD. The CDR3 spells CACDSLPILGDTHHTDKLIF. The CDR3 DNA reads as TGTGCCTGTGACTCTCTTCCGATCCTGGGGGATACGCACCACACCGATAAACTCATCTTT.

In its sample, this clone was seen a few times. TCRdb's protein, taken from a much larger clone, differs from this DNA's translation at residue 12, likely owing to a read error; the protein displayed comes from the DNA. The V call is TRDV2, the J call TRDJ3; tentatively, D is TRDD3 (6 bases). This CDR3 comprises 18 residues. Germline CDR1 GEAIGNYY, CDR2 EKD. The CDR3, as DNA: TGTGCCTGTGACAGGATACTGGATAGCTCCTGGGGCACCCGACAGATGTTTTTC. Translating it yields CACDRILDSSWGTRQMFF.

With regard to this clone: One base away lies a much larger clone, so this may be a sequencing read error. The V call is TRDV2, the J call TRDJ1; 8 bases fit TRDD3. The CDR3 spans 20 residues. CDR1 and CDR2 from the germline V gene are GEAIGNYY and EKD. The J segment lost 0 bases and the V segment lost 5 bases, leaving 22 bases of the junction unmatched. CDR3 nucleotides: TGTGCCTGTGGCAGATTGGGCCTTCACAACTGGGGGGGTTACACCGATAAACTCATCTTT. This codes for CACGRLGLHNWGGYTDKLIF.

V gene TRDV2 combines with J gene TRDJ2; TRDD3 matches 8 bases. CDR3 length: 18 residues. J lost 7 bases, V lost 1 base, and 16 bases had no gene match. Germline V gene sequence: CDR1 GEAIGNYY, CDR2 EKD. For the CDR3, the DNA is TGTGCCTGTGACACGTTGGAGACTGGGGGTCCTTTTAGAGCACAACTCTTCTTT. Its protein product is CACDTLETGGPFRAQLFF.

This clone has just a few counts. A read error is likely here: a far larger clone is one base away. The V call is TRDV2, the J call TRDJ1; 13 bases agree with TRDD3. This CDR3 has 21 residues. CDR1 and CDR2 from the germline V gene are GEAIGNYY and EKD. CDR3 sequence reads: CACEPVLGDTNEPGETDKPIF. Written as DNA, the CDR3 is TGTGCCTGTGAACCAGTACTGGGGGATACGAATGAACCCGGCGAGACCGATAAACCCATCTTT.

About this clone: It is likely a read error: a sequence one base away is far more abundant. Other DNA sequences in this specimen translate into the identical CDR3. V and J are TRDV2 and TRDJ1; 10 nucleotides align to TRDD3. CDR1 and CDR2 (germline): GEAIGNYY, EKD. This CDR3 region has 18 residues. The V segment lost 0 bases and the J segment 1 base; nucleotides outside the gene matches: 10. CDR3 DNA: TGTGCCTGTGACACCCTTTCCGTACTGGGGGATGCCACCGATAAACTCATCTTT. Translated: CACDTLSVLGDATDKLIF.

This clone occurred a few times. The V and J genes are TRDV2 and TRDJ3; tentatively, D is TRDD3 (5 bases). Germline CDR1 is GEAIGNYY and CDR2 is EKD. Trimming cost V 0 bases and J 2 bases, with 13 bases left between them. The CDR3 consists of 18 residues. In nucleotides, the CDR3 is TGTGCCTGTGACACCGCGGGATCTTTGGCCTGGGACACCCGACAGATGTTTTTC. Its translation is CACDTAGSLAWDTRQMFF.

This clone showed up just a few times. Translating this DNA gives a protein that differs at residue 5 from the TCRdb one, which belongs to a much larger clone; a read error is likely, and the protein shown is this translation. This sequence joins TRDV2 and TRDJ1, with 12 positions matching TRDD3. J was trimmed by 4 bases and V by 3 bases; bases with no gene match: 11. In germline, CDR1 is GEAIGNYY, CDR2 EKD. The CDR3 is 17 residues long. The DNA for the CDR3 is TGTGCCTGTGACGGGCTGGGGGATACGCAGCGAAACGATAAACTCATCTTT. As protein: CACDGLGDTQRNDKLIF.

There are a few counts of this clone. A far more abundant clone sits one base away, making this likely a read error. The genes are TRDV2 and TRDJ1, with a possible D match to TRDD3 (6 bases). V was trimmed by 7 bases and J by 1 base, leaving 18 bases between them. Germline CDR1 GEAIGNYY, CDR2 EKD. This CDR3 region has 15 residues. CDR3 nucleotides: TGTGCCTGCATGGCCTTGGGGGGTAGCACCGATAAACTCATCTTT. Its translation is CACMALGGSTDKLIF.

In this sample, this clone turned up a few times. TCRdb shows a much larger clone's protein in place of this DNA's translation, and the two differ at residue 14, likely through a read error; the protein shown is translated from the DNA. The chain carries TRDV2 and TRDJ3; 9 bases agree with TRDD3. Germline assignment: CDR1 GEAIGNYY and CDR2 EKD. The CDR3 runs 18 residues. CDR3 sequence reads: CACDTVLGETWDTQQMFF. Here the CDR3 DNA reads TGTGCCTGTGACACCGTACTGGGGGAAACCTGGGACACCCAACAGATGTTTTTC.

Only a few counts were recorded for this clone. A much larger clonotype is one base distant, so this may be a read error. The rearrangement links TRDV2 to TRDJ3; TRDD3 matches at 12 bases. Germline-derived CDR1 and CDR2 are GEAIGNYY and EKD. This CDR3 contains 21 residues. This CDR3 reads CARDTSGGYARSSWDTRQMFF. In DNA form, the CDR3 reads TGCGCCCGTGACACGTCTGGGGGATACGCCCGAAGCTCCTGGGACACCCGACAGATGTTTTTC.

The CDR3: CALGESSVFPPTWGMADKLIF. CDR3 coding DNA: TGTGCTCTTGGGGAATCTAGTGTCTTTCCACCTACCTGGGGGATGGCCGATAAACTCATCTTT. The chain uses TRDV1 and TRDJ1, with 9 bases matching TRDD3. The germline gives CDR1 TSWWSYY, CDR2 QGS. The V segment lost 2 bases and the J segment 3 bases; nucleotides outside the gene matches: 22. The CDR3 totals 21 residues.

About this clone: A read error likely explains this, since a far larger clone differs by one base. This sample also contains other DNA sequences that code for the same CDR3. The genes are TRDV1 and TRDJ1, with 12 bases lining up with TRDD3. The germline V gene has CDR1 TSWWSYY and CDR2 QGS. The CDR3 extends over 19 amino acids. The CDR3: CALGDALLGDTRYTDKLIF. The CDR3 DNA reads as TGCGCTCTTGGGGACGCACTTCTGGGGGATACGCGCTATACCGATAAACTCATCTTT.

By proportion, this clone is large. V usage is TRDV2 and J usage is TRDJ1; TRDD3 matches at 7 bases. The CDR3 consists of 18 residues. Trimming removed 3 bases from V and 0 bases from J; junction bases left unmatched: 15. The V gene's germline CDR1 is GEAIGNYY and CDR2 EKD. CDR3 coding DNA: TGTGCCTGTGACGGGGTTGGTGGGGGAAATCAGTACACCGATAAACTCATCTTT. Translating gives CACDGVGGGNQYTDKLIF.

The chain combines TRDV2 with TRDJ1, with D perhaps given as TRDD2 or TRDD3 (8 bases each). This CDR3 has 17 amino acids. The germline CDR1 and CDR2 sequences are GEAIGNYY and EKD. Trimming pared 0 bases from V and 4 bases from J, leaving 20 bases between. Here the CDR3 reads CACDTLPTRDTFDKLIF. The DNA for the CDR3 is TGTGCCTGTGACACCCTTCCTACTAGGGATACGTTCGATAAACTCATCTTT.

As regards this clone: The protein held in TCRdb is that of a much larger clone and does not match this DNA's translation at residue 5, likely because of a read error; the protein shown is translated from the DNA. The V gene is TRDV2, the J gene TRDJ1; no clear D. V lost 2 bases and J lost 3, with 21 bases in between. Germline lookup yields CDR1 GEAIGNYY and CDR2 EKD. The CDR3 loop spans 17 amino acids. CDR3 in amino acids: CACDIVGVFYGADKLIF. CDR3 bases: TGTGCCTGTGACATCGTAGGGGTCTTCTACGGAGCCGATAAACTCATCTTT.

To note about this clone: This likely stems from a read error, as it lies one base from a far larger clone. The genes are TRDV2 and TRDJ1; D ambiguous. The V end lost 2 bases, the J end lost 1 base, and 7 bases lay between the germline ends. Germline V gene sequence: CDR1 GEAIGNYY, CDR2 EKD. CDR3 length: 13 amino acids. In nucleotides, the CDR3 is TGTGCCTGTGACATCGAGCTCACCGATAAACTCATCTTT. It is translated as CACDIELTDKLIF.